The T cell receptor (beta chain) under discussion was sequenced for a study of OX40 agonist ivuxolimab in advanced cancers. Study observations and caveats: At 0.1 to 3.0 mg/kg, clonal expansion of CD4+ and CD8+ blood T cells had occurred by week 6.

Notes on this clone: No antigen is known for it.

The V and J ends lost 10 bases and 1 base respectively, with 11 bases between them. From germline, CDR1 is ENHRY and CDR2 SYGVKD. There are 13 residues in the CDR3. Assay: immunoSEQ multiplex PCR; the TCRdb copy retains only in-frame clones and omits some. This sample has more than 60,000 clones, with roughly 84% found just once. Patients had blood sampled at baseline and again on cycle 4 day 1 and cycle 7 day 1. The sample consisted of CD4+ or CD8+ T cells sorted from blood, taken in a trial of the OX40 agonist ivuxolimab. The receptor's source is an adult with an advanced solid tumor such as melanoma, head and neck, liver or kidney cancer. The chain has TRBV10-3 and TRBJ2-1, with unresolved D. The chain's CDR3 is CATRPGSYNEQFF. In nucleotides, the CDR3 is TGTGCCACCCGCCCGGGTTCCTACAATGAGCAGTTCTTC.